Following are 5 T cell receptor beta chains from one sample sequenced in a study of molecular identifiers for immune sequencing clone quantification. TCRdb itself ran the PCR reads through MiXCR, one entry per CDR3 protein. The profile shows hundreds of thousands of distinct CDR3 sequences, roughly 23% of them singletons. Material for sequencing was naive CD8+ T cells from blood, with Jurkat cell RNA spiked in. Subset here: FACS-sorted CD8+CD4-CCR7+CD45RA+ naive T cells. The receptor set was obtained from a human donor in good health. Some libraries in this study had Jurkat cell RNA spiked in.

On this clonotype itself: A much larger clonotype is one base distant, so this may be a read error. The chain recombines TRBV4-3 with TRBJ2-7; the D is unclear. V lost 0 bases to trimming and J lost 2 bases, with 8 bases between them. There are 14 residues in the CDR3. Germline V CDR1 and CDR2: LGHNA, YSLEER. The chain's CDR3 is CASSQDGPTYEQYF. The CDR3 DNA reads as TGCGCCAGCAGCCAAGACGGGCCAACCTACGAGCAGTACTTC.

This clonotype was observed many times. The chain links TRBV4-3 to TRBJ1-5, with D unclear. The CDR3 runs to 13 residues. V gave up 3 bases and J gave up 4 bases, with 7 bases separating them. Germline V gene data show CDR1 as LGHNA and CDR2 as YSLEER. The CDR3 protein is CASSQSRNQPQHF. The CDR3 nucleotides are TGCGCCAGCAGCCAGAGCAGAAATCAGCCCCAGCATTTT.

This clonotype was detected ten times or more. The rearrangement uses TRBV4-3 and TRBJ2-5; 9 nucleotides line up with TRBD1. Germline CDR1 is LGHNA and CDR2 is YSLEER. The V and J ends lost 3 bases and 0 bases, in that order; junction bases with no gene match: 2. The CDR3 sequence is 15 residues long. CDR3 loop: CASSHGTGYQETQYF. In DNA, the CDR3 is TGCGCCAGCAGCCATGGGACAGGGTACCAAGAGACCCAGTACTTC.

This clonotype occurred a few times. The chain has TRBV2 and TRBJ2-3; a possible D gene is TRBD2 (5 bases). The CDR3 runs 15 residues. Trimming took 6 bases from V and 1 from J, leaving 14 bases between them. Germline V lookup: CDR1 SNHLY, CDR2 FYNNEI. This chain's CDR3 is CASRKEAGGTDTQYF. CDR3 coding DNA: TGTGCCAGCAGAAAAGAGGCGGGTGGCACAGATACGCAGTATTTT.

This clonotype was seen many times. The chain is built from TRBV28 and TRBJ2-7; D is ambiguous. The CDR3 has 14 amino acids. Trimming removed 5 bases from V and 2 bases from J, with 13 bases in between. The germline CDR1 and CDR2 sequences are MDHEN and SYDVKM. The CDR3 DNA reads as TGTGCCAGCAGTACCCCGAGGCGGACCTACGAGCAGTACTTC. Translated, it gives CASSTPRRTYEQYF.